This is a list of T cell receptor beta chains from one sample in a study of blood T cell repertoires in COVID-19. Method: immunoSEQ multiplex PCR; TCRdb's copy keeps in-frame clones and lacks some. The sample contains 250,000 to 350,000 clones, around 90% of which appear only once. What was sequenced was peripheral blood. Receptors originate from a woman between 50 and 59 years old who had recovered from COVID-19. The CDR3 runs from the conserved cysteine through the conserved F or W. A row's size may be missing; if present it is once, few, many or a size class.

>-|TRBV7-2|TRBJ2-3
CASSPQGADTQYF
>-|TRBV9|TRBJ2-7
CASSPRESSGEQYF
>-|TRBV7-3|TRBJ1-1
CASSLTTRTEAFF
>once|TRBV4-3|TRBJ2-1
CASSQVWDRGHNEQFF
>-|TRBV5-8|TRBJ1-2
CASSRRAEINYGYTF
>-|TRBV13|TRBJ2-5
CASSIRVGTGGVETQYF
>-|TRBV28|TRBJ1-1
CASSPGGGRGTEAFF
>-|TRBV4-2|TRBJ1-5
CASSAGGQPQHF
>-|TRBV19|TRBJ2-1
CASSIREADPYNEQFF
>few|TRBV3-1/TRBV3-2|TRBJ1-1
CARSRQGARAGGEAFF
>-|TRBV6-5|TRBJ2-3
CASSPPRVGQEYF
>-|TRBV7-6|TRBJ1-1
CASSLDPMNTEAFF
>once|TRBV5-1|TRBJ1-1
CASSLELGLTGAVTEAFF
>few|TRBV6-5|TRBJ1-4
CASSRRQGGEKLFF
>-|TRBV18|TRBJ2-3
CASSPNIMESSTDTQYF
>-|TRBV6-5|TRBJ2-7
CASSSHRGSAYEQYF
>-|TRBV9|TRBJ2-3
CASSVGGGRTSTDTQYF
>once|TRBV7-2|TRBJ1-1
CASSRRWDRVEHTEAFF
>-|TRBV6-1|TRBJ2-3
CASSGSDRDTRYF
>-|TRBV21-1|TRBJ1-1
CASSTYRDREAFF
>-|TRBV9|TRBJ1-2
CASSVASEGNYGYTF
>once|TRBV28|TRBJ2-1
CASSLASGRNGEQFF